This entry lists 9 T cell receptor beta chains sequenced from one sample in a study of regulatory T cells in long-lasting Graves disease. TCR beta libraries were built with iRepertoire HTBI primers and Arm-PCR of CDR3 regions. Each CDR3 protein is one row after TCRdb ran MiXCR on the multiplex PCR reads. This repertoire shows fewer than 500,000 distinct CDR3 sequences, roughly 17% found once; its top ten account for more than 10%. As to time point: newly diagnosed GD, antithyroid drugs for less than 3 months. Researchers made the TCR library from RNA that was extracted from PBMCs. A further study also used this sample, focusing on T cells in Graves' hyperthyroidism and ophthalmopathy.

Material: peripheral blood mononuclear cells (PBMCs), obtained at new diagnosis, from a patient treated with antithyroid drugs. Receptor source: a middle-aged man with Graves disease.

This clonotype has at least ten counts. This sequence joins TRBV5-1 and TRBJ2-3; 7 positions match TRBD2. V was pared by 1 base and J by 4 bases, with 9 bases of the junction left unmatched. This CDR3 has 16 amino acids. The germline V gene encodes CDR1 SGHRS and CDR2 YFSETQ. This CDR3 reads CASSLRGGPVADTQYF. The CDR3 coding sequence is TGCGCCAGCAGCTTGCGGGGAGGGCCGGTCGCAGATACGCAGTATTTT.

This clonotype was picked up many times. CDR3 in DNA: TGTGCCAGCAGGGGGGCGAACACCGGGGAGCTGTTTTTT. Protein: CASRGANTGELFF. V is TRBV2 and J is TRBJ2-2; either TRBD1 or TRBD2 may fit D (5 bases each). The CDR3 length is 13 residues. CDR1 SNHLY and CDR2 FYNNEI come from the germline V gene. V was trimmed by 6 bases and J by 0 bases, leaving 5 bases between them.

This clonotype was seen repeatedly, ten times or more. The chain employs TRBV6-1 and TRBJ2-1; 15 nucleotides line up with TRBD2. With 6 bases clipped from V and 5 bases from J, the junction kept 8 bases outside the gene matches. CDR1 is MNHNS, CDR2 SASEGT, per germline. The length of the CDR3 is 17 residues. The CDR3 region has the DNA TGTGCCAGCAGGCTAAGGACTAGCGGGAGGGCCCACAATGAGCAGTTCTTC. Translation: CASRLRTSGRAHNEQFF.

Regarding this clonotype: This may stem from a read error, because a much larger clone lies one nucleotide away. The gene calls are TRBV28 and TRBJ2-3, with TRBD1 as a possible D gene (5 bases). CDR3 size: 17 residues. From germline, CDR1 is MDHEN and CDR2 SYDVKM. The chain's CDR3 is CTSIPVVGAPDTDTQYF. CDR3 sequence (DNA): TGTACCAGCATCCCCGTGGTAGGGGCGCCCGACACAGATACGCAGTATTTT. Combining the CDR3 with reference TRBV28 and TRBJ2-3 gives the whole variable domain DVKVTQSSRYLVKRTGEKVFLECVQDMDHENMFWYRQDPGLGLRLIYFSYDVKMKEKGDIPEGYSVSREKKERFSLILESASTNQTSMYLCTSIPVVGAPDTDTQYFGPGTRLTVL.

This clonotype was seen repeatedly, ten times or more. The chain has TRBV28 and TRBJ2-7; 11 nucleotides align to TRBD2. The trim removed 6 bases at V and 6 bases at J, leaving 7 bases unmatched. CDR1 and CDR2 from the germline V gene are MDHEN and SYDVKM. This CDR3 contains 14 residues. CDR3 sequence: CASSLTSGSLEQYF. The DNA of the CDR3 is TGTGCCAGCAGCCTCACTAGCGGGAGTCTCGAGCAGTACTTC.

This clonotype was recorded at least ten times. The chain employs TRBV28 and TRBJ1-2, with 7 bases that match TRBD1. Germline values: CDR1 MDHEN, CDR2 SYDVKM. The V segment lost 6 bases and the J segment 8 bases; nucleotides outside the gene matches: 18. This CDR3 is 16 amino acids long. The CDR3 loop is CASSSGPGGAAGGYTF. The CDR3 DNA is TGTGCCAGCAGCTCTGGGCCAGGGGGGGCGGCCGGGGGCTACACCTTC.

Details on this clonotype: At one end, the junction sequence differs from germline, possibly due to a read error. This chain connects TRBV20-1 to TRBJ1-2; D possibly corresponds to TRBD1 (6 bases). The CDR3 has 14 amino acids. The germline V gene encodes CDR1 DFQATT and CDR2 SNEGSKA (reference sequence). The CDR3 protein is CSTRGGANSYGYTF. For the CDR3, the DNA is TGCAGTACTAGGGGGGGAGCAAATTCCTATGGCTACACCTTC.

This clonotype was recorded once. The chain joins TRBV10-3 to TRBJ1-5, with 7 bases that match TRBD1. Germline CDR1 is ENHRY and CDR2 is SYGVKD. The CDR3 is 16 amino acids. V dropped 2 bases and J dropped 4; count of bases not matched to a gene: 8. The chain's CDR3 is CAISEGEGAGNQPQHF. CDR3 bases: TGTGCCATCAGTGAGGGGGAGGGGGCGGGTAATCAGCCCCAGCATTTT.

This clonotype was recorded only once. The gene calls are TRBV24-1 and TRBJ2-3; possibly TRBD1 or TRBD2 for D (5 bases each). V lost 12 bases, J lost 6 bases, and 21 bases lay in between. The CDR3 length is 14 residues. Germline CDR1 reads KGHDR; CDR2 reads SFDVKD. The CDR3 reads CAVGWGTQEDTQYF. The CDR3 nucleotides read TGTGCCGTCGGTTGGGGGACCCAGGAGGATACGCAGTATTTT.